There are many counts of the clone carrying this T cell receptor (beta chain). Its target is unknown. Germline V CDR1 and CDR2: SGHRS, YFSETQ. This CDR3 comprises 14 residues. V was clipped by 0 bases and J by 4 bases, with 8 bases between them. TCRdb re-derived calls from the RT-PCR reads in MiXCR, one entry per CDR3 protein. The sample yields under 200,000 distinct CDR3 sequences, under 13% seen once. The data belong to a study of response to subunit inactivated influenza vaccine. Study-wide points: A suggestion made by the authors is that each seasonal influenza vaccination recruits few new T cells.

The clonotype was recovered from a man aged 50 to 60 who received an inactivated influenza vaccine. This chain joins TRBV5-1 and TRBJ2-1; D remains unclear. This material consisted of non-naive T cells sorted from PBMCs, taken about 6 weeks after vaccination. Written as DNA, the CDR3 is TGCGCCAGCAGCTTGGAGCCAGGTTACAATGAGCAGTTCTTC. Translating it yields CASSLEPGYNEQFF.